This T cell receptor beta chain was sequenced in a study of synovial regulatory T cells in juvenile arthritis. Study-level points and caveats: Compared with other blood Treg cells, inflammation-associated Treg cells had reduced TCR diversity. Synovial Treg CDR3 sequences overlapped more with iaTregs than other circulating Tregs.

Donors were approximately eleven juvenile idiopathic arthritis patients with active disease, 3 polyarticular and 8 oligoarticular. This clone is identified as medium-sized from frequency. What it binds is not known. The assay was immunoSEQ multiplex PCR, and TCRdb's table has in-frame clones only and misses some. The listing records 800 to 950 clones. The CDR3 runs to 16 residues. DNA for this receptor is not on file. CDR1 SNHLY and CDR2 FYNNEI come from the germline V gene. The source is a donor younger than 30 with juvenile idiopathic arthritis. The chain recombines TRBV2 with TRBJ2-3; TCRdb selects TRBD2, and the lack of DNA leaves this call unchecked. The sample consisted of Treg cells from blood. Subset defined: HLA-DR+ inflammation-associated blood Treg cells. The CDR3 here is CASSERLAGAPDTQYF.